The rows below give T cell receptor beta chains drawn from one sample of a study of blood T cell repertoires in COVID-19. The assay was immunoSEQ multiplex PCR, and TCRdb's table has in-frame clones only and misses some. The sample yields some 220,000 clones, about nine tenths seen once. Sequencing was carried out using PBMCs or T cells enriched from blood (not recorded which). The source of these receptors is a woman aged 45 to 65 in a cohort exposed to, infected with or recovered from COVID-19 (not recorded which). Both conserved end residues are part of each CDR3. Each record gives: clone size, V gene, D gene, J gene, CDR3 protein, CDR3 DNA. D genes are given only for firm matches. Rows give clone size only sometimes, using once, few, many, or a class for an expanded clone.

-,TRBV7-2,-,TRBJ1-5,CASSVGVGQPQHF,TGTGCCAGCAGCGTCGGAGTGGGTCAGCCCCAGCATTTT
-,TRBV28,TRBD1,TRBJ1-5,CASSPGDRGVATIQPQHF,TGTGCCAGCAGTCCGGGGGACAGGGGAGTGGCGACAATTCAGCCCCAGCATTTT
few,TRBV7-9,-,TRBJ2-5,CASSLDRGIEETQYF,TGTGCCAGCAGCCTTGACAGAGGAATCGAAGAGACCCAGTACTTC
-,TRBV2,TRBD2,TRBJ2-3,CASSALAGGITDTQYF,TGTGCCAGCAGTGCCCTAGCGGGGGGGATCACAGATACGCAGTATTTT
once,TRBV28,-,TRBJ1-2,CASSLLPGNYGYTF,TGTGCCAGCAGTTTATTACCAGGGAACTATGGCTACACCTTC
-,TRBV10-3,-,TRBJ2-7,CAISEAGYEQYF,TGTGCCATCTCGGAGGCTGGCTACGAGCAGTACTTC
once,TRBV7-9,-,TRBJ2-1,CASSLGRYNEQFF,TGTGCCAGCAGCTTAGGGCGGTACAATGAGCAGTTCTTC
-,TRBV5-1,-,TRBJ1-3,CASRGPSGNTIYF,TGCGCCTCCAGGGGCCCCTCTGGAAACACCATATATTTT
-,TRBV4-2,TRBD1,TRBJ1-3,CASSPRTGTFGNTIYF,TGTGCCAGCAGCCCCCGGACAGGGACTTTCGGAAACACCATATATTTT
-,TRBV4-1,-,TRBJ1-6,CASSQSGIGQSSYNSPLHF,TGCGCCAGCAGCCAATCGGGGATAGGCCAAAGCTCCTATAATTCACCCCTCCACTTT
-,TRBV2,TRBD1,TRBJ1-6,CASSRDRDSPLHF,TGTGCCAGCAGCCGGGACAGGGATTCACCCCTCCACTTT
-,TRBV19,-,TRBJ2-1,CASHAVGSSSYNEQFF,TGTGCCAGTCATGCGGTGGGGAGTAGCTCCTACAATGAGCAGTTCTTC
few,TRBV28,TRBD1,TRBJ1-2,CASSRTTTGGGGYTF,TGTGCCAGCAGTAGAACCACTACAGGGGGCGGTGGCTACACCTTC
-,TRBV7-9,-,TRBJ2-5,CASSRYGVQETQYF,TGTGCCAGCAGCCGATACGGAGTCCAAGAGACCCAGTACTTC
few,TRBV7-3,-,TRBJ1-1,CASSSTRNTEAFF,TGTGCCAGCAGCTCCACACGGAACACTGAAGCTTTCTTT
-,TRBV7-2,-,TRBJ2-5,CASRQPGGGQETQYF,TGTGCCAGCAGACAACCTGGGGGGGGCCAGGAGACCCAGTACTTC
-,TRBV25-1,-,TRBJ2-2,CASNGTRGNTGELFF,TGTGCCAGCAATGGAACCAGGGGCAACACCGGGGAGCTGTTTTTT
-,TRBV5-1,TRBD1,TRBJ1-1,CASRPQGSNTEAFF,TGCGCCAGCAGACCACAGGGGTCGAACACTGAAGCTTTCTTT
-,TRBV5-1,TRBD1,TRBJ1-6,CASSSGTGASRGNSPLHF,TGCGCCAGCAGCTCCGGGACAGGGGCGTCTAGGGGGAATTCACCCCTCCACTTT
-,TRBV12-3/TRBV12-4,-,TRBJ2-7,CASRGLSYEQYF,TGTGCCAGCAGGGGGCTCAGCTACGAGCAGTACTTC
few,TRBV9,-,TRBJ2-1,CASSVRGYNNEQFF,TGTGCCAGCAGCGTGCGCGGCTACAACAATGAGCAGTTCTTC
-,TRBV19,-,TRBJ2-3,CASSSRRGQRTQYF,TGTGCCAGTAGTTCAAGGCGGGGACAGCGTACGCAGTATTTT
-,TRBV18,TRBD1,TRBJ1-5,CASSPQGASSQPQHF,TGTGCCAGCTCACCACAGGGGGCGAGTTCTCAGCCCCAGCATTTT
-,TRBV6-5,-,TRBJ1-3,CASSYQGAGNTIYF,TGTGCCAGCAGTTACCAAGGGGCTGGAAACACCATATATTTT
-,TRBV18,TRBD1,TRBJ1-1,CASSPLGQVGTEAFF,TGTGCCAGCTCACCCTTAGGACAGGTCGGCACTGAAGCTTTCTTT
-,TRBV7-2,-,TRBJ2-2,CASSLARANTGELFF,TGTGCCAGCAGCTTAGCCCGTGCGAACACCGGGGAGCTGTTTTTT
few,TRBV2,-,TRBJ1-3,CASSANQGGNTIYF,TGTGCCAGCAGTGCGAACCAGGGGGGAAACACCATATATTTT
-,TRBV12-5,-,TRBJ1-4,CASANPLGEVATNEKLFF,TGTGCTAGTGCCAATCCTTTGGGGGAGGTGGCAACTAATGAAAAACTGTTTTTT
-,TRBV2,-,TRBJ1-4,CASSESAGGRGKLFF,TGTGCCAGCAGTGAATCGGCGGGGGGCCGTGGAAAACTGTTTTTT
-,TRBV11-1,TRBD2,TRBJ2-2,CASSLAHGGSTGELFF,TGTGCCAGCAGCTTAGCGCACGGGGGGTCAACCGGGGAGCTGTTTTTT
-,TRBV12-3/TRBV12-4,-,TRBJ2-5,CASSILQETQYF,TGTGCCAGCAGTATCCTTCAAGAGACCCAGTACTTC
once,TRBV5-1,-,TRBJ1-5,CASSLAGLNQPQHF,TGCGCCAGCAGCTTGGCGGGGTTGAATCAGCCCCAGCATTTT
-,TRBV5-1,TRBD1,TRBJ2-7,CASSLRTGSYEQYF,TGCGCCAGCAGCTTGCGGACAGGTTCCTACGAGCAGTACTTC
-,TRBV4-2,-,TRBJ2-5,CASSQDTVPTETQYF,TGTGCCAGCAGCCAAGATACGGTACCTACAGAGACCCAGTACTTC
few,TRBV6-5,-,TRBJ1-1,CASSYPRVMNTEAFF,TGTGCCAGCAGTTATCCCCGGGTTATGAACACTGAAGCTTTCTTT
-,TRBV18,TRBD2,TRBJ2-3,CASSPPRLAGATQYF,TGTGCCAGCTCACCACCCCGGCTAGCGGGGGCAACGCAGTATTTT
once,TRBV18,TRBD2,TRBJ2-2,CASSPRTGTSGGRELFF,TGTGCCAGCTCACCCAGGACCGGGACTAGCGGGGGCCGGGAGCTGTTTTTT
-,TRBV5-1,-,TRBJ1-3,CASSLAVGGFSGNTIYF,TGCGCCAGCAGCTTGGCTGTCGGAGGGTTCTCTGGAAACACCATATATTTT
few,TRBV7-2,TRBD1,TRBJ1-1,CASKSTGANTEAFF,TGTGCCAGCAAATCGACAGGGGCGAACACTGAAGCTTTCTTT
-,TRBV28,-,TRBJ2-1,CASSSSGGPYNEQFF,TGTGCCAGCAGTTCCTCCGGGGGGCCATACAATGAGCAGTTCTTC
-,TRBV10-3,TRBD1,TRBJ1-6,CAISEQGSSPLHF,TGTGCCATCAGTGAACAGGGGAGTTCACCCCTCCACTTT
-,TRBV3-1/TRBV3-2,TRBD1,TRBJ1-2,CASSKAGQGNYGYTF,TGTGCCAGCAGCAAAGCGGGACAGGGGAACTATGGCTACACCTTC
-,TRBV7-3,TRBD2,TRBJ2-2,CASSDGTSGGRELFF,TGTGCCAGCAGCGACGGGACTAGCGGGGGGCGGGAGCTGTTTTTT
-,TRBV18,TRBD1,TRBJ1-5,CASSAGDSRSEPQHF,TGTGCCAGCTCAGCCGGGGACAGTCGGAGCGAGCCCCAGCATTTT
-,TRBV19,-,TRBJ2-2,CASSSRTGELFF,TGTGCCAGTAGTAGTCGGACCGGGGAGCTGTTTTTT
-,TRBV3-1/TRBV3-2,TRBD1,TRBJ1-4,CASRGQGREGEKLFF,TGTGCCAGCAGAGGACAGGGGCGGGAAGGGGAAAAACTGTTTTTT
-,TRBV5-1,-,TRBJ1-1,CASSATSGSTEAFF,TGCGCCAGCAGCGCGACCAGTGGGAGCACTGAAGCTTTCTTT
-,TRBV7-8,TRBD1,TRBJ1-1,CASSSHGTVNTEAFF,TGTGCCAGCAGCTCCCATGGGACAGTGAACACTGAAGCTTTCTTT
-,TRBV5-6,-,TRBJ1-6,CASSSLHGIDELHF,TGTGCCAGCAGCTCCCTCCACGGGATCGATGAACTCCACTTT
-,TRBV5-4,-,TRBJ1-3,CASSFRRSSGNTIYF,TGTGCCAGCAGCTTCAGAAGGAGCTCTGGAAACACCATATATTTT
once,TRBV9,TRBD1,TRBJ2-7,CASSVGGQGRYEQYF,TGTGCCAGCAGCGTAGGGGGACAGGGGCGCTACGAGCAGTACTTC
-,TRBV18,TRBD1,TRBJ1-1,CASSEGQGAGPEAFF,TGTGCCAGCTCAGAAGGACAGGGGGCTGGACCTGAAGCTTTCTTT
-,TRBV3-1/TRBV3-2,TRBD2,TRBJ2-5,CASSPPEWGLVLETQYF,TGTGCCAGCAGCCCCCCCGAGTGGGGACTAGTCCTGGAGACCCAGTACTTC
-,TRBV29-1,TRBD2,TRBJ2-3,CSVTGRGTWDTQYF,TGCAGCGTGACGGGGCGGGGGACCTGGGATACGCAGTATTTT
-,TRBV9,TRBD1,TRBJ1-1,CASSPMTGSIPEAFF,TGTGCCAGCAGCCCCATGACAGGGTCGATCCCTGAAGCTTTCTTT
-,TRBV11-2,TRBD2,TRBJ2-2,CASAPRGGANTGELFF,TGTGCCAGCGCCCCGCGGGGGGGCGCGAACACCGGGGAGCTGTTTTTT
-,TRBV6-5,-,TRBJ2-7,CASRGWRAFTYEQYF,TGTGCCAGCAGAGGTTGGCGGGCTTTCACCTACGAGCAGTACTTC
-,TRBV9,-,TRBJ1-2,CASSVGPSEDWGLHGYTF,TGTGCCAGCAGCGTAGGTCCGTCGGAGGATTGGGGTTTACATGGCTACACCTTC
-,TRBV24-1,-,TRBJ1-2,CATSVGANYGYTF,TGTGCCACCAGTGTAGGAGCTAACTATGGCTACACCTTC
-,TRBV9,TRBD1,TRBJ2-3,CASSVGLEQGAADTQYF,TGTGCCAGCAGCGTAGGCTTGGAACAGGGGGCCGCAGATACGCAGTATTTT